The 11 T cell receptor beta chains below were found in one sample sequenced in a study of blood T cell repertoires in COVID-19 (dated by TCRdb to about 2020). The library was obtained by the immunoSEQ multiplex PCR assay. This immuneACCESS table, as held by TCRdb, lists in-frame sequences with V and J called but not all clones. Of the missing ones, under half trace to an unresolved V gene in checked studies; the others have no known cause. Counted in this sample were around 140,000 clones; 80% to 90% of them appeared once. The ten most abundant clones make up around 3.7% of the sample. The sample comprised PBMCs or T cells enriched from blood (not recorded which). Receptor source: a woman aged 45-59 years with acute COVID-19.

As DNA, the CDR3 is TGTGCCAGTAGTGCACACCTACGGGACAGGGGGCCTGGCTACACCTTC. It codes for CASSAHLRDRGPGYTF. This chain uses TRBV19 with TRBJ1-2; 12 positions match TRBD1. CDR3 length: 16 residues. Trimming removed 5 bases from V and 7 bases from J; junction bases left unmatched: 11. CDR1 LNHDA and CDR2 SQIVND come from the germline V gene (reference sequence).

This clone was observed a few times. The CDR3: CASSPVTGTYEQYF. CDR3 nucleotides: TGTGCCAGCAGCCCCGTGACAGGGACCTACGAGCAGTACTTC. The V and J genes are TRBV3-1 (or the pseudogene TRBV3-2) and TRBJ2-7; the match to TRBD1 covers 7 bases. Germline V lookup: CDR1 LGHDT, CDR2 YNNKEL (reference sequence). With V trimmed by 4 bases and J by 2 bases, 5 bases remained unmatched. This CDR3 has 14 residues.

This sequence joins TRBV2 and TRBJ2-4, with 7 bases that match TRBD2. V trimming: 7 bases; J trimming: 4 bases; junction bases outside the gene matches: 16. In germline, CDR1 is SNHLY, CDR2 FYNNEI. This CDR3 is 17 amino acids long. This chain's CDR3 is CASTDLAAVVEKNIQYF. CDR3 nucleotide sequence: TGTGCCAGCACAGATCTAGCGGCGGTGGTCGAGAAAAACATTCAGTACTTC.

V is TRBV5-1 and J is TRBJ1-6, with D perhaps matching TRBD1 (6 bases). V was shortened by 2 bases and J by 5 bases, with 14 bases between the two germline ends. Germline V gene lookup returns CDR1 SGHRS and CDR2 YFSETQ. The CDR3 is 16 residues long. The CDR3 DNA follows: TGCGCCAGCAGCTTTGGGGGGGCGGCCAATAATTCACCCCTCCACTTT. Amino acid sequence: CASSFGGAANNSPLHF.

V and J are TRBV7-8 and TRBJ2-1; 7 nucleotides agree with TRBD2. In germline, CDR1 is SGHVS, CDR2 FQNEAQ. Trimming cost V 6 bases and J 3 bases; bases outside gene matches: 8. This CDR3 has 15 residues. CDR3 coding DNA: TGTGCCAGCAGAAGATTCAGCGGGATCTACAATGAGCAGTTCTTC. The encoded protein is CASRRFSGIYNEQFF.

The chain employs TRBV7-9 and TRBJ1-5, with 8 positions matching TRBD1. There are 19 residues in the CDR3. V was clipped by 3 bases and J by 0 bases; unmatched bases: 13. Germline CDR1 and CDR2: SEHNR and FQNEAQ (reference sequence). In DNA, the CDR3 is TGTGCCAGCAGCTTGTGGGGGACTGGGACAGGTGATAGCAATCAGCCCCAGCATTTT. Amino acid sequence: CASSLWGTGTGDSNQPQHF.

The CDR3 nucleotides read TGTGCCAGCAGCTTAGATCAGGGTTCGTGGGGGGCCAACGTCCTGACTTTC. Its translation: CASSLDQGSWGANVLTF. This chain links TRBV11-3 with TRBJ2-6; the D gene is possibly TRBD1 (5 bases). Per the germline V gene, CDR1 is SGHNT and CDR2 is YENEEA. The ends were cut back, 0 bases at V and 4 bases at J, with 13 bases in the middle. This CDR3 is built from 17 residues.

The chain combines TRBV27 with TRBJ2-6; D is undetermined. Between the trimmed V and J ends, which lost 2 bases and 0 bases, there was a span of 8 bases. Per the germline V gene, CDR1 is MNHEY and CDR2 is SMNVEV (reference sequence). This CDR3 spans 16 amino acids. The CDR3 bases are TGTGCCAGCAGTTTACTTTGGAGCTCTGGGGCCAACGTCCTGACTTTC. This gives the protein CASSLLWSSGANVLTF.

The genes are TRBV6-2 or TRBV6-3 and TRBJ1-4; D is perhaps TRBD1 (5 bases). CDR3 length: 14 amino acids. Germline CDR1 and CDR2: MNHEY and SVGEGT. Trimming took off 5 bases at V and 7 bases at J, with 14 bases between the two ends. This chain's CDR3 is CASSDQGISEKLFF. The CDR3 nucleotides read TGTGCCAGCAGTGATCAGGGAATTTCTGAAAAACTGTTTTTT.

This chain uses TRBV2 with TRBJ2-3; 7 bases agree with TRBD2. Losses at the gene ends were 4 bases for V and 5 bases for J; bases not matched to a gene: 6. Germline V gene lookup returns CDR1 SNHLY and CDR2 FYNNEI. The CDR3 has 14 amino acids. For the CDR3, the DNA is TGTGCCAGCAGTGCCGCGGGAGCCGTAGATACGCAGTATTTT. Amino acid sequence: CASSAAGAVDTQYF.

The rearrangement links TRBV7-2 to TRBJ1-5; 10 nucleotides match TRBD1. V lost 1 base to trimming and J lost 0 bases; unmatched junction nucleotides: 3. There are 17 residues in the CDR3. Germline V gene sequence: CDR1 SGHTA, CDR2 FQGNSA. The CDR3 DNA reads TGTGCCAGCAGCTTAGTTGGGACAGGGGATAGCAATCAGCCCCAGCATTTT. This codes for CASSLVGTGDSNQPQHF.